The rows below give T cell receptor beta chains drawn from one sample of a study of regulatory T cells in long-lasting Graves disease. TCRdb re-called the multiplex PCR reads with MiXCR, one entry per CDR3 protein. The sample shows a few hundred thousand distinct CDR3 sequences, 12% of them seen only once. A further study also used this sample, focusing on T cells in Graves' hyperthyroidism and ophthalmopathy.

The source material was peripheral blood mononuclear cells (PBMCs), sampled at new diagnosis, from a patient treated with antithyroid drugs. The receptors were sampled from a woman under 30 with Graves disease. CDR3s include the opening cysteine and the closing phenylalanine or tryptophan. A D gene is named only where the DNA matches it firmly. Clone size is not always given. Where it is, it says once, few, many or a class for expanded clones.

v_call	clone_size	d_call	j_call	cdr3_aa	cdr3_nt
TRBV15	few	TRBD2	TRBJ2-1	CATKRTSGKDEQFF	TGTGCCACCAAGCGGACTAGCGGGAAAGATGAGCAGTTCTTC
TRBV6-2/TRBV6-3	many	.	TRBJ2-2	CASNLAVTGELFF	TGTGCCAGCAATTTGGCAGTAACCGGGGAGCTGTTTTTT
TRBV4-1	.	.	TRBJ1-2	CASSHRDPTYGYTF	TGCGCCAGCAGCCACCGGGATCCAACTTATGGCTACACCTTC
TRBV28	many	.	TRBJ1-5	CASSFYANSNQPQHF	TGTGCCAGCAGTTTTTATGCAAATAGCAATCAGCCCCAGCATTTT
TRBV10-2	.	.	TRBJ2-1	CASSEPAGLPFYNEQFF	TGCGCCAGCAGTGAGCCGGCGGGACTGCCCTTTTACAATGAGCAGTTCTTC
TRBV20-1	many	.	TRBJ1-5	CGGQTRGRNQPQHF	TGCGGTGGACAGACCCGGGGACGCAATCAGCCCCAGCATTTT
TRBV6-2/TRBV6-3	.	TRBD2	TRBJ2-1	CASWGLLGGRDNEQFF	TGTGCCAGCTGGGGTCTTTTGGGGGGGAGAGACAATGAGCAGTTCTTC
TRBV6-4	.	TRBD1	TRBJ2-3	CASSDFGQGGTDTQYF	TGTGCCAGCAGTGACTTCGGACAGGGGGGCACAGATACGCAGTATTTT
TRBV20-1	many	.	TRBJ2-1	CSARGPVTASWWEQFF	TGCAGTGCTAGAGGCCCGGTTACGGCCTCTTGGTGGGAGCAGTTCTTC
TRBV12-3/TRBV12-4	.	.	TRBJ2-6	CASSPHTDSEVVGANVLTF	TGTGCCAGCAGTCCACATACGGACTCGGAGGTGGTTGGGGCCAACGTCCTGACTTTC
TRBV4-3	.	.	TRBJ1-2	CASSSQAGGANCGYTF	TGCGCCAGCAGCTCACAAGCCGGCGGGGCTAACTGTGGCTACACCTTC
TRBV7-8	many	TRBD2	TRBJ2-5	CASSELAGGGETQYF	TGTGCCAGCAGCGAGCTAGCGGGGGGGGGCGAGACCCAGTACTTC
TRBV7-2	many	.	TRBJ2-2	CASSLVVVTTNTGELFF	TGTGCCAGCAGCTTAGTGGTCGTAACGACGAACACCGGGGAGCTGTTTTTT
TRBV11-2	many	TRBD1	TRBJ1-2	CASSPLKGQNYGYTF	TGTGCCAGCAGCCCGCTCAAGGGACAGAACTATGGCTACACCTTC
TRBV7-2	few	.	TRBJ1-2	CASSLENLYKNEGYTF	TGTGCCAGCAGCTTAGAGAACCTTTATAAGAACGAGGGCTACACCTTC
TRBV6-2/TRBV6-3	few	TRBD2	TRBJ2-1	CASSESGGYNEQFF	TGTGCCAGCAGTGAATCGGGGGGGTACAATGAGCAGTTCTTC
TRBV12-3/TRBV12-4	many	.	TRBJ1-2	CASSTRPRQYNYGYTF	TGTGCCAGCAGTACCCGGCCACGGCAGTACAACTATGGCTACACCTTC
TRBV12-3/TRBV12-4	many	TRBD2	TRBJ2-1	CASSFGPSGGNNEQFF	TGTGCCAGCAGTTTTGGTCCTAGCGGGGGGAACAATGAGCAGTTCTTC
TRBV5-1	few	TRBD2	TRBJ2-3	CASSYGLATQYF	TGCGCCAGCAGCTACGGACTAGCCACGCAGTATTTT
TRBV11-1	many	TRBD2	TRBJ2-3	CASSFPGLASTDTQYF	TGTGCCAGCAGCTTTCCCGGACTAGCTAGCACAGATACGCAGTATTTT
TRBV5-1	many	.	TRBJ2-6	CASSHPMANVLTF	TGCGCCAGCAGCCATCCGATGGCCAACGTCCTGACTTTC
TRBV10-3	.	.	TRBJ2-7	CAISDSSYEQYF	TGTGCCATCAGTGACAGCTCCTACGAGCAGTACTTC
TRBV2	many	.	TRBJ2-3	CASHQSTGTQYF	TGTGCCAGCCACCAATCTACCGGGACGCAGTATTTT
TRBV12-3/TRBV12-4	many	.	TRBJ1-1	CASSVMGLNTEAFF	TGTGCCAGCAGTGTTATGGGGCTCAACACTGAAGCTTTCTTT
TRBV9	few	TRBD1	TRBJ1-6	CASSAGTGKLNSPLHF	TGTGCCAGCAGCGCCGGGACAGGGAAACTTAATTCACCCCTCCACTTT
TRBV20-1	.	TRBD2	TRBJ2-3	CSAKNWGGTDTQYF	TGCAGTGCTAAAAACTGGGGGGGTACAGATACGCAGTATTTT
TRBV4-2	.	.	TRBJ1-5	CASSQDSGPNQPQHF	TGTGCCAGCAGCCAAGATTCGGGGCCGAATCAGCCCCAGCATTTT
TRBV10-3	few	.	TRBJ2-5	CATLGDKETQYF	TGTGCCACCCTCGGGGACAAAGAGACCCAGTACTTC
TRBV19	.	TRBD1	TRBJ1-1	CASSSPGQTNTEAFF	TGTGCCAGTAGTAGTCCGGGACAGACGAACACTGAAGCTTTCTTT